The clone carrying this TCR beta chain was detected a few times. Its matching antigen is unknown. Assay used: immunoSEQ multiplex PCR; TCRdb lists only in-frame clones, some missing. The table records about 9,900 clones, around 73% of them present only once. The sample originates from a study of CD4+ T cells in melanoma. Study-level results: Reportedly, melanoma neoantigen-specific CD4+ T cells showed varied differentiation states. A reported correlation linked neoantigen-specific CD4+ T cells to CD8+, macrophage and B cell function.

CDR1 MGHRA and CDR2 YSYEKL come from the germline V gene. The CDR3 covers 15 residues. Trimming took 1 base from V and 8 from J; bases not matched to a gene: 10. This TCR derives from a human donor with melanoma. This rearrangement joins TRBV4-1 to TRBJ1-2, with TRBD1 matching 7 bases. The sample consisted of tumor tissue. The CDR3: CASSQAEGTVHGYTF. The CDR3 region has the DNA TGCGCCAGCAGCCAAGCGGAAGGGACAGTCCACGGCTACACCTTC.